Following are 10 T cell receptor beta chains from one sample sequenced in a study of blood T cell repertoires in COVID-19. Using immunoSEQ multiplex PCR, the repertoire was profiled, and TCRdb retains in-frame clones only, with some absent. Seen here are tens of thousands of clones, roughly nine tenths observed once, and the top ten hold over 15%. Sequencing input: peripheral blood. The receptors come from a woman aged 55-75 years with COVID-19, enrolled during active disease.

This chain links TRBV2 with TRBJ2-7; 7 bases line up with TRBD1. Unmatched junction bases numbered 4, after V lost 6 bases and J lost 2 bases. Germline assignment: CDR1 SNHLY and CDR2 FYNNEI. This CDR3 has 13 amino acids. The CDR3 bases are TGTGCCAGCAGCCGGGACAGAACCTACGAGCAGTACTTC. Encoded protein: CASSRDRTYEQYF.

CDR3 DNA: TGTGCCAGCAGCCCAAGTAGCACTGAAGCTTTCTTT. This translates into CASSPSSTEAFF. The chain recombines TRBV7-2 with TRBJ1-1; no clear D. Per the germline V gene, CDR1 is SGHTA and CDR2 is FQGNSA. The CDR3 is made up of 12 amino acids. Trimming pared 5 bases from V and 4 bases from J, leaving 8 bases between.

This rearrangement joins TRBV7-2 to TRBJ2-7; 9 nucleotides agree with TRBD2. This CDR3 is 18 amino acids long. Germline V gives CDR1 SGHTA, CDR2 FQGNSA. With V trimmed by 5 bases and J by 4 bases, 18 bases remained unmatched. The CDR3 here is CASSPPRWGGRAEYEQYF. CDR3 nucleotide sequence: TGTGCCAGCAGCCCCCCTCGATGGGGCGGGAGGGCCGAGTACGAGCAGTACTTC.

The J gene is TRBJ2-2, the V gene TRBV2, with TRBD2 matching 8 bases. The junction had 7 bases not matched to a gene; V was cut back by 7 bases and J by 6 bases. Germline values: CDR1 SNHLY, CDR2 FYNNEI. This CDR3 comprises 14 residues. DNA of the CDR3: TGTGCCAGCAAGGAACGGGAGGGCCCCGGGGAGCTGTTTTTT. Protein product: CASKEREGPGELFF.

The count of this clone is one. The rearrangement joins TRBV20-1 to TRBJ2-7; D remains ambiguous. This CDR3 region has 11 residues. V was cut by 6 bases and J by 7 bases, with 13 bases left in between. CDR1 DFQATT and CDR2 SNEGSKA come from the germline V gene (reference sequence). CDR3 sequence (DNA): TGCAGTGCCCCACTCATCGGGGAGCAGTACTTC. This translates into CSAPLIGEQYF.

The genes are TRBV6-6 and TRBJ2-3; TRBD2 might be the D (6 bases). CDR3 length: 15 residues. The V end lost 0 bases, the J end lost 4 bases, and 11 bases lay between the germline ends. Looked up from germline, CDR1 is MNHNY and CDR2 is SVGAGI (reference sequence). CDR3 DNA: TGTGCCAGCAGTTACTCGGCGGGGCGTGCAGATACGCAGTATTTT. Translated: CASSYSAGRADTQYF.

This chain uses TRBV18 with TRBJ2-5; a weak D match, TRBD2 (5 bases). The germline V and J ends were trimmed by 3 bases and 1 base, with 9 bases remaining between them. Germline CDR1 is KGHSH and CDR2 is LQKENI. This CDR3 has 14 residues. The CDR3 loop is CASSPGSVQETQYF. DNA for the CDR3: TGTGCCAGCTCACCGGGGAGCGTCCAAGAGACCCAGTACTTC. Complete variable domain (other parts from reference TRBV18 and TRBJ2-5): NAGVMQNPRHLVRRRGQEARLRCSPMKGHSHVYWYRQLPEEGLKFMVYLQKENIIDESGMPKERFSAEFPKEGPSILRIQQVVRGDSAAYFCASSPGSVQETQYFGPGTRLLVL.

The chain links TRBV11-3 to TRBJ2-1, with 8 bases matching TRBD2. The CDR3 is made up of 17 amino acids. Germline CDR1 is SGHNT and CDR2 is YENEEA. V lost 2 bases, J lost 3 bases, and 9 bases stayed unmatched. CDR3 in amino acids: CASSLSRAGGVYNEQFF. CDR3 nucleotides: TGTGCCAGCAGCTTATCCCGGGCGGGGGGCGTCTACAATGAGCAGTTCTTC.

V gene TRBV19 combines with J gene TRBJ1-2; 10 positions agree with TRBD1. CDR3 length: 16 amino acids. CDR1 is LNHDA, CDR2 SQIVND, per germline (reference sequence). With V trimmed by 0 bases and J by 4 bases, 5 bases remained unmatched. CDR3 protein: CASSIEGTGVRYGYTF. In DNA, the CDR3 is TGTGCCAGTAGTATAGAGGGGACAGGGGTGCGCTATGGCTACACCTTC.

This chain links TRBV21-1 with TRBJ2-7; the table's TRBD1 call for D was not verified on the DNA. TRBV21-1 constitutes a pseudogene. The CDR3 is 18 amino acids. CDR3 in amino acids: CASSMTGTGVLQAYEQYF. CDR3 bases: TGTGCCAGCAGCATGACCGGGACAGGGGTTCTCCAGGCCTACGAGCAGTACTTC.